Listed below are T cell receptor beta chains from one sample, sequenced in a study of blood T cell repertoires in COVID-19. Using immunoSEQ multiplex PCR, the repertoire was profiled, and TCRdb retains in-frame clones only, with some absent. The profile covers about 66,000 clones, with around nine tenths appearing a single time and over 1.2% taken by the ten largest. Sequencing was done on a sample of peripheral blood. The source is a man in his sixties with acute or convalescent COVID-19. The CDR3 runs from the conserved cysteine through the conserved F or W. D genes are given only for firm matches. The size field is filled for only some rows; it gives once, few, many or a size class.

>TRBV5-1|.|.|TRBJ1-6
TGCGCCAGCAGCTTGGTAGTGACGGAGCTCGGAGATTCACCCCTCCACTTT
CASSLVVTELGDSPLHF
>TRBV5-1|few|TRBD2|TRBJ2-3
TGCGCCAGCAGCTTGTCTTTTCGGAGCGGGGGCAAATCTAGCACAGATACGCAGTATTTT
CASSLSFRSGGKSSTDTQYF
>TRBV7-9|once|.|TRBJ1-1
TGTGCCAGCAGCCGACTCGGGGTGAACACTGAAGCTTTCTTT
CASSRLGVNTEAFF
>TRBV2|.|TRBD1|TRBJ1-1
TGTGCCAGCAGAAAAGACAGGGTGACTGAAGCTTTCTTT
CASRKDRVTEAFF
>TRBV19|.|.|TRBJ1-2
TGTGCCAGTAGCGCCGCGGGGATCTATGGCTACACCTTC
CASSAAGIYGYTF
>TRBV5-6|once|TRBD1|TRBJ2-7
TGTGCCAGCAGCTATTGGGGACAGGGGTCCTACGAGCAGTACTTC
CASSYWGQGSYEQYF
>TRBV6-5|.|.|TRBJ1-1
TGTGCCAGCAGTTCTTTGACAGTACGGTCGAAGACTGAAGCTTTCTTT
CASSSLTVRSKTEAFF
>TRBV4-2|.|.|TRBJ2-1
TGTGCCAGCAGACCCTACGGGACTGGCTCCTACAATGAGCAGTTCTTC
CASRPYGTGSYNEQFF
>TRBV4-1|.|.|TRBJ1-6
TGCGCCAGCAGCCAAGATCGGGGGGATTCACCCCTCCACTTT
CASSQDRGDSPLHF
>TRBV7-9|few|TRBD2|TRBJ2-5
TGTGCCAGCAGCTCCCCTAAGAAGGGAGGGGAAGAGACCCAGTACTTC
CASSSPKKGGEETQYF
>TRBV6-6|.|TRBD1|TRBJ1-5
TGTGCCAGCAGTGGGGACAGGAGGCAGCCCCAGCATTTT
CASSGDRRQPQHF
>TRBV7-2|.|.|TRBJ2-3
TGTGCCAGCAGCGTCCGGGTGGGGCCGAATACGCAGTATTTT
CASSVRVGPNTQYF
>TRBV6-4|.|TRBD1|TRBJ1-5
TGTGCCAGCAGTCCACAGGGGAATCAGCCCCAGCATTTT
CASSPQGNQPQHF
>TRBV9|few|TRBD1|TRBJ1-2
TGTGCCAGCAGCGCGGGACAGGGTCGGGGCTACACCTTC
CASSAGQGRGYTF
>TRBV11-2|once|.|TRBJ1-1
TGTGCCAGCAGCTCCACGACCGGGGTTTATGTGAACACTGAAGCTTTCTTT
CASSSTTGVYVNTEAFF
>TRBV24-1|.|.|TRBJ2-1
TGTGCCACCAGTGATTTTACGGCCCCCGGGGGATACAATGAGCAGTTCTTC
CATSDFTAPGGYNEQFF
>TRBV7-2|.|TRBD2|TRBJ2-1
TGTGCCAGCAGCTATCCGAAGCGGGGGCCTTTTAGCTCCTACAATGAGCAGTTCTTC
CASSYPKRGPFSSYNEQFF
>TRBV11-3|once|.|TRBJ1-1
TGTGCCAGCAGCCCCCAGGGGATGAACACTGAAGCTTTCTTT
CASSPQGMNTEAFF
>TRBV10-3|.|.|TRBJ2-7
TGTGCCATCAGTGACAGGGACCAGGGGATCTACGAGCAGTACTTC
CAISDRDQGIYEQYF
>TRBV3-1/TRBV3-2|.|TRBD1|TRBJ1-1
TGTGCCAGCAGCCAAGGGGGACAGACGGGGCAAGCTTTCTTT
CASSQGGQTGQAFF
>TRBV7-9|.|TRBD2|TRBJ2-1
TGTGCCGGTGACAGTGATGGACTAGCGGGGGCAAGTCTCTACAATGAGCAGTTCTTC
CAGDSDGLAGASLYNEQFF
>TRBV3-1/TRBV3-2|.|TRBD1|TRBJ2-1
TGTGCCAGCAGCCAAAGGGACAGGGGGAAAAGCTCCTACAATGAGCAGTTCTTC
CASSQRDRGKSSYNEQFF
>TRBV28|.|TRBD1|TRBJ1-2
TGTGCCAGCAGTTTATTTCCCGACAGGGATATAGATGGCTACACCTTC
CASSLFPDRDIDGYTF
>TRBV6-6|.|.|TRBJ1-5
TGTGCCAGCAGTTTCGGGGCGGGGTTCACGCCCCAGCATTTT
CASSFGAGFTPQHF
>TRBV6-6|.|.|TRBJ2-7
TGTGCCAGCAGTTACTCCCCGGGACTTTACTACGAGCAGTACTTC
CASSYSPGLYYEQYF
>TRBV4-2|.|TRBD1|TRBJ2-7
TGTGCCAGCAGCCAAAGTGGACAGGGGGGATACGAGCAGTACTTC
CASSQSGQGGYEQYF
>TRBV7-6|.|TRBD1|TRBJ1-4
TGTGCCAGCAGCTTAGCGCGGGACAGGGGAATCGATGAAAAACTGTTTTTT
CASSLARDRGIDEKLFF
>TRBV7-9|.|.|TRBJ1-2
TGTGCCAGCAGCCTAGGATTGTCGGGAGGCTACACCTTC
CASSLGLSGGYTF
>TRBV18|.|TRBD1|TRBJ2-2
TGTGCCAGCTCACTGGACAGGGGCTCGGGGGAGCTGTTTTTT
CASSLDRGSGELFF
>TRBV3-1/TRBV3-2|.|.|TRBJ2-7
TGTGCCAGCAGCCCGAGTCCCGGGAGCTCCTACGAGCAGTACTTC
CASSPSPGSSYEQYF
>TRBV5-1|.|TRBD1|TRBJ2-2
TGCGCCAGCAGCTTCGGACAGGGGACCGGGGAGCTGTTTTTT
CASSFGQGTGELFF
>TRBV30|.|.|TRBJ2-1
TGTGCCTGGAGCGTCCACAATGAGCAGTTCTTC
CAWSVHNEQFF
>TRBV30|.|.|TRBJ2-1
TGTGCCTGGAGTGTTAGTATCAGGATTCGACATGAGCAGTTCTTC
CAWSVSIRIRHEQFF